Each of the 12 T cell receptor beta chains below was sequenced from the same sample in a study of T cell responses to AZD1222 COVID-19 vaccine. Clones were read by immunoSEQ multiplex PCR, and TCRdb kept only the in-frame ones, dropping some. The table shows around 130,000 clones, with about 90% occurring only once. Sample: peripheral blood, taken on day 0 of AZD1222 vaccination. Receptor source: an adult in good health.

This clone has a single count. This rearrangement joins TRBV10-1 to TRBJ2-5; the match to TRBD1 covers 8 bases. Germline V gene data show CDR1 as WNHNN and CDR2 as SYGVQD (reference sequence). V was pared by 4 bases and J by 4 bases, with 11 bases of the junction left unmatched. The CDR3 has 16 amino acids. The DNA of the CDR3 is TGCGCCAGCAGTGCTGGACAGGGTAAAGGAGGAGAGACCCAGTACTTC. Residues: CASSAGQGKGGETQYF.

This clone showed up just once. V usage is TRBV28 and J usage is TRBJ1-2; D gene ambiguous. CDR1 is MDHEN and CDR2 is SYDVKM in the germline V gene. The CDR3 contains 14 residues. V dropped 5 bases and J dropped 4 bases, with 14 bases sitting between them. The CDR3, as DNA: TGTGCCAGCAGTCTCGCCGTACTTAGCTATGGCTACACCTTC. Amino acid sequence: CASSLAVLSYGYTF.

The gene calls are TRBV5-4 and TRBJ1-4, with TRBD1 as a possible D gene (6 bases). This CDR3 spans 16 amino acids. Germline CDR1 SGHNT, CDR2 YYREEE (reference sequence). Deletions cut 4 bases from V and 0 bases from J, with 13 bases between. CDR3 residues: CASSVGQFATNEKLFF. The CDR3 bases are TGTGCCAGCAGCGTCGGACAGTTTGCAACTAATGAAAAACTGTTTTTT. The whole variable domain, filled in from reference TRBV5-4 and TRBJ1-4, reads ETGVTQSPTHLIKTRGQQVTLRCSSQSGHNTVSWYQQALGQGPQFIFQYYREEENGRGNFPPRFSGLQFPNYSSELNVNALELDDSALYLCASSVGQFATNEKLFFGSGTQLSVL.

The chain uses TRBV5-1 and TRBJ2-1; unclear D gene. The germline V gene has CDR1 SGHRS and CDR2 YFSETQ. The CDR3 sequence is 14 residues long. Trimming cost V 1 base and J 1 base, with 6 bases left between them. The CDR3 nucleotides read TGCGCCAGCAGCTTGAGTTCGTCCTACAATGAGCAGTTCTTC. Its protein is CASSLSSSYNEQFF. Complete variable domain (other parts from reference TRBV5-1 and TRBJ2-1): KAGVTQTPRYLIKTRGQQVTLSCSPISGHRSVSWYQQTPGQGLQFLFEYFSETQRNKGNFPGRFSGRQFSNSRSEMNVSTLELGDSALYLCASSLSSSYNEQFFGPGTRLTVL.

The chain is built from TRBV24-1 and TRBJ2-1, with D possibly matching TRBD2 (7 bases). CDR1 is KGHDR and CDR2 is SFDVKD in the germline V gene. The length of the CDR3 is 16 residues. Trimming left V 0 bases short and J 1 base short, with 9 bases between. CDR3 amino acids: CATSDLRGGSYNEQFF. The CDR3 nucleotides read TGTGCCACCAGTGATTTGAGGGGGGGGTCCTACAATGAGCAGTTCTTC.

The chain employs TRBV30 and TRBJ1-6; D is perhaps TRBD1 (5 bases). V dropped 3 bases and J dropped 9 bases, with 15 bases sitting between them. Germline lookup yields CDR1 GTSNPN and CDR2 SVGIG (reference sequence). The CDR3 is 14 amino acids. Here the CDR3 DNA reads TGTGCCTGGAGGGGGTCAGGGTCGGGTTCACCCCTCCACTTT. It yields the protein CAWRGSGSGSPLHF.

The CDR3 spells CASRPQGYYGYTF. DNA for the CDR3: TGTGCCAGCAGGCCCCAGGGGTACTATGGCTACACCTTC. The chain joins TRBV6-5 to TRBJ1-2; possibly TRBD1 for D (6 bases). Germline values: CDR1 MNHEY, CDR2 SVGAGI. The CDR3 is made up of 13 amino acids. V lost 6 bases and J lost 3, with 11 bases in between.

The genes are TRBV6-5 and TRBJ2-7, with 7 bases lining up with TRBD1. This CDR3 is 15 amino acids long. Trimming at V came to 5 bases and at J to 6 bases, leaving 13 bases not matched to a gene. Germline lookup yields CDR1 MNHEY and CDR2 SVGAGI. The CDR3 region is CASSKVRQGPSEQYF. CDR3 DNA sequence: TGTGCCAGCAGTAAGGTTCGACAGGGACCTAGCGAGCAGTACTTC.

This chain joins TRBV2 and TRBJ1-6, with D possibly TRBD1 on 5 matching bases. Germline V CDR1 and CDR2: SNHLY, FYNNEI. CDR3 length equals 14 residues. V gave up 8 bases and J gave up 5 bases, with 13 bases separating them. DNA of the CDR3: TGTGCCAGCTCGGCCCCACAGGATAATTCACCCCTCCACTTT. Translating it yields CASSAPQDNSPLHF.

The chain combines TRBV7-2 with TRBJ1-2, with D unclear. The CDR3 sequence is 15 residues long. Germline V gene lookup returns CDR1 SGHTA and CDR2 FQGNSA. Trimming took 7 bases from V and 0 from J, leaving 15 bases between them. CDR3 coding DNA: TGTGCCAGCACCCCGATGGGCGGCGCTAACTATGGCTACACCTTC. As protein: CASTPMGGANYGYTF.

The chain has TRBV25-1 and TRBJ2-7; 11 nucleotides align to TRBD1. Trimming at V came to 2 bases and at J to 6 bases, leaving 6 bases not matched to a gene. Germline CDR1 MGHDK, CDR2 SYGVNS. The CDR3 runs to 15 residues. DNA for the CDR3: TGTGCCAGCAGTGAACTTGGACAGGGGGCGGGCGAGCAGTACTTC. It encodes CASSELGQGAGEQYF.

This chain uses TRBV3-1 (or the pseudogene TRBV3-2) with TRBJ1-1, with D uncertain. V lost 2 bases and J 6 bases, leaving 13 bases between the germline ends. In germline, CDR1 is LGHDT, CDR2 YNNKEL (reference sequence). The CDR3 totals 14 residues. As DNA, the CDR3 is TGTGCCAGCAGCCAAAGGATAGGGATCGCTGAAGCTTTCTTT. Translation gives CASSQRIGIAEAFF.